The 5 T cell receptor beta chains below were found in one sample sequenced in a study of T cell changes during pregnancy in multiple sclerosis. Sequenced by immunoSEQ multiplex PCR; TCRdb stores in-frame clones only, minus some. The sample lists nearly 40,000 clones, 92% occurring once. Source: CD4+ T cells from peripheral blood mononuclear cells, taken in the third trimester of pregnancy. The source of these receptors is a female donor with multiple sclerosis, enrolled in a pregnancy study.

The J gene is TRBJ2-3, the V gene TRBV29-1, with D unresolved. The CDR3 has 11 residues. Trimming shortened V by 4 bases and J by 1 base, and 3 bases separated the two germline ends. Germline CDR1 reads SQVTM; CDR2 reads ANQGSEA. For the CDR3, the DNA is TGCAGCGTTGGAGGCACAGATACGCAGTATTTT. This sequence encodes CSVGGTDTQYF.

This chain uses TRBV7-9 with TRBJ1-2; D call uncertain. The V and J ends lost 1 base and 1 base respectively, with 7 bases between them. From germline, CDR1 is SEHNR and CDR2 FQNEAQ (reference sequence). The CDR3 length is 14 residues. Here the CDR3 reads CASSLGGSNYGYTF. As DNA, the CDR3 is TGTGCCAGCAGCTTAGGCGGCAGTAACTATGGCTACACCTTC. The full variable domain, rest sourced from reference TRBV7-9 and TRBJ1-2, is DTGVSQNPRHKITKRGQNVTFRCDPISEHNRLYWYRQTLGQGPEFLTYFQNEAQLEKSRLLSDRFSAERPKGSFSTLEIQRTEQGDSAMYLCASSLGGSNYGYTFGSGTRLTVV.

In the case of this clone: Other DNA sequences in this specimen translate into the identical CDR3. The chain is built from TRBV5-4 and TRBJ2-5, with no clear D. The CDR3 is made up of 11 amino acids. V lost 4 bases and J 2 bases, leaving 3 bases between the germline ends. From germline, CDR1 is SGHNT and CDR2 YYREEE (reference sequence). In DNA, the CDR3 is TGTGCCAGCAGCCTGCAAGAGACCCAGTACTTC. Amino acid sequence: CASSLQETQYF.

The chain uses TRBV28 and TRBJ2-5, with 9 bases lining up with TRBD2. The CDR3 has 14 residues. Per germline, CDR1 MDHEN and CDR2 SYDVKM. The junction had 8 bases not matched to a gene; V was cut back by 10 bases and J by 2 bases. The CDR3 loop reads CATLEREAQETQYF. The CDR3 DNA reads TGTGCCACTCTAGAGCGGGAGGCTCAAGAGACCCAGTACTTC.

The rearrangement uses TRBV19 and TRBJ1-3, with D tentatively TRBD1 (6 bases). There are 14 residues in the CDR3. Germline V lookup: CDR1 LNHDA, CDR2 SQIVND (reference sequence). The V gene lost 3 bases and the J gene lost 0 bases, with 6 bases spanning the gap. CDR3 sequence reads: CASSMGASGNTIYF. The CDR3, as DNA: TGTGCCAGTAGTATGGGGGCCTCTGGAAACACCATATATTTT.